This T cell receptor (beta chain) was observed in a study of cytomegalovirus exposure and HLA in healthy donors (dated by TCRdb to about 2017). Notes on the research overall: An earlier analysis of several hundred of the donors reported 250 to 300 Gb of sequence data and 117 million unique TCR beta sequences obtained from 180 million or so T cells. An earlier analysis of 587 of the donors used high-throughput TCR beta sequencing to judge whether each TCR beta V gene segment behaved as functional or pseudogenic. Along with the roughly 700-subject first cohort, a separate validation cohort of over a hundred different subjects was used. Of the roughly 400 genotyped donors, approximately 83% fell in the genetic ancestry cluster associated with self-reported Caucasian donors. A handful of DR-DQ haplotypes were handled as single units for association and clustering because linkage in the cohort was strong. To predict cytomegalovirus infection status, the study combined high-throughput TCR immunosequencing, statistical association of individual TCRs with disease status, and machine learning. Among some 400 genotyped donors of the cohort, an average of approximately 240,000 unique TCR beta nucleotide sequences was sequenced per donor, of which about 19% were non-productive. HLA typing included class I and class II loci at four-digit resolution. All discovery cohort repertoires had been generated on a single sequencing platform. A later analysis re-analyzed previously published TCR beta repertoires from roughly 600 donors and added high-resolution HLA genotyping to study TCR occurrence patterns. Donor age, sex, ethnicity and CMV serostatus were collected together with the repertoire data. An early release that covered about 640 HLA-typed donors contained approximately 300 gigabases of sequencing data and around 85 million unique TCR sequences. The number of donors typed differed by locus, with roughly 620-630 for A, B, C, DRB1 and DQB1, around 560 for DQA1, about 610 for DPA1, and 472 for DPB1. Rather than using new phenotypic data, the later analysis identified candidate immune exposures from TCR beta sequences and from how often those sequences occurred across donors. Genome-wide SNP genotypes for about three fifths of the 666 donors were used in a later genetic analysis, which treated that subset as a discovery cohort. The T cell repertoires of 666 subjects were profiled by immunosequencing and related to cytomegalovirus serostatus. The study aimed to test whether signatures of past pathogen exposure could be identified by cataloging public T cell receptors.

The cohort comprised fewer than 750 healthy bone marrow donors. At the time of sampling, every cohort member was nominally healthy, though immune exposures that went unrecorded were likely present. The donor was CMV seropositive and belonged to the group of about 290 seropositive cohort members. A peripheral blood sample was provided by each donor, and peripheral blood mononuclear cells were used for TCR beta sequencing. Genomic DNA extraction from the blood cell samples was performed with the Qiagen DNeasy Blood Extraction Kit. The library was made by the immunoSEQ multiplex PCR assay. For the multiplex PCR, a mixture combining 60 forward primers for TCR Vbeta segments and 13 reverse primers for TCR Jbeta segments was used. The CDR3 region of rearranged TCR beta genes was amplified from genomic DNA by a multiplex PCR assay. The Illumina HiSeq System was used to sequence the amplified TCR beta libraries as 87-base-pair reads. For the original study's pipeline: Across the roughly 600 repertoires, a later analysis counted tens of millions of unique TCR beta chains, some 11 million of which were shared by at least two donors. To remove PCR and sequencing errors, raw reads were error-corrected and collapsed into unique sequences using a nearest-neighbor algorithm that merged closely related sequences. CDR3 sequences were aligned to IMGT reference sequences to assign V, D and J gene segments. For a sequence to be retained, a match of at least six nucleotides to both a V gene segment and a J gene segment was required. Rearrangements were classified as productive when the CDR3 lacked stop codons and remained in frame with V and J, and all other rearrangements were classified as non-productive. CDR3 was defined according to IMGT convention as the region running from the second conserved V-encoded cysteine to the conserved J-encoded phenylalanine. Sequences without an unambiguous match to a single V gene segment were excluded from the earlier analysis of about 630 of the donors. In an earlier analysis of 450 to 700 of the donors, V segments were called functional above 56.7% productive rearrangements and were called segregating when the between-donor standard deviation exceeded 5%. A statistical classification framework was developed to diagnose cytomegalovirus status using the catalog of TCR beta chain sequences. A later analysis assigned V and J genes by comparing TCR nucleotide sequences with IMGT/GENE-DB human TR gene sequences. In a later analysis, CDR3 sequences and most-parsimonious VDJ recombination scenarios were assigned using the TCRdist pipeline. A later analysis defined each TCR beta chain by its CDR3 amino acid sequence plus V-gene family, and excluded reads lacking a unique V-gene family. In a later analysis, nearly 600 highly shared, low-generation-probability nucleotide sequences were removed to address suspected cross-contamination and a sequencing artifact. In a later analysis, a clonal expansion index was calculated for each public chain from normalized within-repertoire ranks of inferred template counts. Generation probabilities in a later analysis came from a VDJ recombination model fitted to out-of-frame rearrangements, and those results were checked against IGoR. Hypergeometric tests were used in a later analysis to score TCR-TCR, TCR-HLA and TCR-CMV co-occurrence, with a repertoire-size bias correction applied to the TCR pairs. A later analysis estimated false discovery rates by permuting HLA or CMV assignments 20 times. In a later analysis, co-occurring TCRs were grouped using DBSCAN, with TCRdist sequence similarity added in when clustering inside HLA-allele-positive subsets. Co-occurrence clustering excluded repertoires with fewer than 30,000 or more than 120,000 public chains, plus five with anomalous nucleotide sharing. TCRdb obtained this table from immuneACCESS and retained in-frame rearrangements with V and J assigned. These tables miss some clones; where compared with another copy, unresolved V genes account for less than half of the shortfall, and the remainder is unexplained. V and J calls and clone size are given by that table; D and trimming were obtained from the DNA. This sample holds 150,000 to 200,000 clones; approximately 84% were observed only once. In total, the top ten clones hold around 5.8% of the sample.

Notes on this clone: The specificity of this receptor is unknown. Base quality data are lacking; no much larger clone is found one base away.

Reading from cysteine to phenylalanine, the CDR3 counts 14 amino acids. Only CDR3 DNA remains: 42 bases, in frame from the first base. CDR1 SNHLY and CDR2 FYNNEI are derived from the germline V gene. The V and J ends are trimmed by 7 bases and 8 bases, leaving 18 bases between them. Overall study results and their limits: Most TCR sequences were observed very rarely across donors, whereas some public TCRs were present in many individuals. A total of roughly 160 TCR beta chains were listed by the study as associated with cytomegalovirus. Because some donors lacked HLA typing at each locus, the association tests relied only on the typed subset. In vitro tests confirmed that a few of the cytomegalovirus-associated TCR beta chains recognize cytomegalovirus antigens. A later analysis found that HLA-associated TCR beta chains were more clonally expanded and had lower generation probabilities than equally common non-associated chains. In a later genetic analysis, fewer N-insertions in productive TCRs were reported among donors in an Asian-associated ancestry cluster than the approximately 710-donor mean. The sequencing pipeline was judged likely to have produced a cluster of highly shared sequence variants as a technical artifact. The classifier was reported to diagnose cytomegalovirus status with high specificity and sensitivity in both the original and validation cohorts. A further reported finding was that TCR beta sequences accurately predicted the HLA-A and HLA-B alleles for most subjects in the first cohort. In a later analysis, TCR association rates were found to vary across HLA loci, with the most associated TCRs seen for DRB1 alleles and the fewest for HLA-C alleles. For the cohort, immune exposure information was limited to CMV serostatus. The presence/absence analyses assumed that sequencing depth was roughly uniform across donors, and that assumption may not be true. It was suggested by the authors that the approach could potentially be generalized to other disease states and immunological phenotypes. This cohort had only TCR beta chains sequenced, and the lack of alpha or paired-chain data limited which features could be detected. In a later analysis, most CMV-associated TCR beta chains were found to appear HLA-restricted, with HLA associations seemingly driven largely by CMV exposure. Because counts were too low, more than 15 rarely observed V segments, including chromosome 9 orphons, were excluded from the earlier analysis of a few hundred of the donors. When HLA alleles, especially DR and DQ, strongly co-occurred, TCR associations were difficult to assign to individual alleles. Correlated functional status among segregating V segments might be attributable to linkage disequilibrium, but an unknown experimental factor could not be ruled out. Broadly in line with IMGT annotations, most TCR beta V segments showed up in productive rearrangements about 87% or about 30% of the time in an earlier analysis of 450 to 750 of the donors. An association between a missense DCLRE1C variant and V-gene and J-gene trimming of TCR beta chains was found in a later genetic analysis and replicated in an independent cohort. Because the 87-base-pair reads could not distinguish some IMGT-functional V segments, including TRBV6-2 and TRBV6-3, those segments were excluded. In a later analysis, around 17,000 TCR beta sequences were associated with specific HLA alleles at a false discovery rate of 0.05. A later analysis reported that several top co-occurrence clusters appeared linked to parvovirus B19, influenza, CMV and Epstein-Barr virus.

The specimen sequenced was PBMCs. The chain links TRBV2 with TRBJ2-1; tentative D gene TRBD1, with 6 bases matching. This TCR came from a male donor in good health and CMV-seropositive. DNA sequence: TGTGCCAGCACCATGGGGGCCTACGGGGATGAGCAGTTCTTC. Its product reads: CASTMGAYGDEQFF.